The 10 T cell receptor beta chains presented below share a single source sample, sequenced in a study of T cells in Graves' hyperthyroidism and ophthalmopathy. The TCR beta CDR3 regions underwent amplification using RNA transcripts as the source. Carried out on the TCR CDR3, a first-round RT-PCR used the HTBI primer set. A single record per CDR3 protein comes from TCRdb applying MiXCR to the multiplex PCR reads. The sample consists of hundreds of thousands of distinct CDR3 sequences, roughly an eighth of them appearing once. Sequenced input: blood. Every receptor here comes from a woman in her thirties or forties with Graves' ophthalmopathy.

This clonotype was seen repeatedly, ten times or more. This chain uses TRBV12-3 or TRBV12-4 with TRBJ2-1; D is possibly TRBD2 (6 bases). V was cut by 0 bases and J by 3 bases, with 18 bases left in between. CDR3 length: 18 residues. Here the CDR3 DNA reads TGTGCCAGCAGTTTAGCGCTAGGTCCAGCGGGTTACTACAATGAGCAGTTCTTC. This sequence encodes CASSLALGPAGYYNEQFF.

This clonotype was counted ten times or more. This chain uses TRBV20-1 with TRBJ2-5; unclear D gene. Trimming cost V 6 bases and J 5 bases, with 19 bases left between them. This CDR3 comprises 14 residues. Germline V gene sequence: CDR1 DFQATT, CDR2 SNEGSKA (reference sequence). The CDR3 nucleotides read TGCAGTGCCCCTCCCCGAAGACTCACCGAGACCCAGTACTTC. Translated, it gives CSAPPRRLTETQYF.

This clonotype was found many times. The rearrangement links TRBV12-3 or TRBV12-4 to TRBJ1-1, with D unclear. This CDR3 contains 15 residues. V was cut by 4 bases and J by 3 bases, with 15 bases left in between. The CDR3 region is CASSSQLSRYTEAFF. As DNA, the CDR3 is TGTGCCAGCAGTTCCCAACTCTCAAGATACACTGAAGCTTTCTTT.

The chain carries TRBV6-4 and TRBJ2-7; 7 bases line up with TRBD1. This CDR3 is 17 amino acids long. The J segment lost 4 bases and the V segment lost 6 bases, leaving 18 bases of the junction unmatched. The germline CDR1 and CDR2 sequences are MRHNA and SNTAGT. This chain's CDR3 is CASRCDRVPPRSYEQYF. The CDR3 DNA reads as TGTGCCAGCAGGTGCGACAGGGTTCCTCCCAGGTCGTACGAGCAGTACTTC.

This clonotype has a count of ten or more. The chain employs TRBV6-5 and TRBJ2-1, with TRBD2 identical over 10 bases. Germline V gene data show CDR1 as MNHEY and CDR2 as SVGAGI. The CDR3 has 15 amino acids. The junction had 4 bases not matched to a gene; V was cut back by 0 bases and J by 8 bases. CDR3 amino acids: CASSYSSLAGDEQFF. Written as DNA, the CDR3 is TGTGCCAGCAGTTACTCATCCCTAGCGGGGGATGAGCAGTTCTTC.

The chain employs TRBV2 and TRBJ1-2; TRBD1 is a possible D gene (5 bases). The CDR3 consists of 12 residues. CDR1 is SNHLY, CDR2 FYNNEI, per germline. V was clipped by 10 bases and J by 4 bases, with 13 bases between them. This CDR3 is CATDRGFYGYTF. Written as DNA, the CDR3 is TGTGCCACGGACCGGGGCTTCTATGGCTACACCTTC.

Notes on this clonotype: A much larger clone sits a single nucleotide away, making a read error possible. The chain employs TRBV27 and TRBJ2-1; the D is unclear. CDR1 and CDR2 (germline): MNHEY, SMNVEV (reference sequence). V dropped 8 bases and J dropped 1 base, with 15 bases sitting between them. This CDR3 comprises 15 residues. This chain's CDR3 is CASSPLVRSYNEQFF. The CDR3 DNA reads TGTGCCAGCTCCCCTTTGGTCCGGTCCTACAATGAGCAGTTCTTC.

This clonotype has at least ten counts. CDR3 nucleotide sequence: TGTGCCACCAGTGATTTCGCCACAGGGAGAAGAGATACGCAGTATTTT. This gives the protein CATSDFATGRRDTQYF. J is TRBJ2-3 and V is TRBV24-1; perhaps TRBD1 as D (6 bases). The CDR3 extends over 16 amino acids. Deletions cut 1 base from V and 5 bases from J, with 15 bases between. Germline values: CDR1 KGHDR, CDR2 SFDVKD.

This clonotype has just one count. The gene calls are TRBV14 and TRBJ2-1, with D possibly matching TRBD1 (7 bases). Looked up from germline, CDR1 is SGHDN and CDR2 is FVKESK. The CDR3 totals 15 residues. V lost 0 bases and J lost 6, with 12 bases in between. The CDR3 loop reads CASSQDSGGFNEQFF. The CDR3 DNA reads TGTGCCAGCAGCCAAGATTCAGGGGGGTTCAATGAGCAGTTCTTC.

This clonotype was seen a handful of times. This rearrangement joins TRBV11-2 to TRBJ2-3; D unclear. Germline assignment: CDR1 SGHAT and CDR2 FQNNGV. V shed 3 bases and J shed 1 base, with 11 bases lying between them. The CDR3 covers 15 residues. The CDR3 sequence: CASSFLSGGTDTQYF. The CDR3, as DNA: TGTGCCAGCAGCTTTTTGTCGGGCGGCACAGATACGCAGTATTTT.